The T cell receptor (beta chain) under discussion was sequenced for a study of T cells in Graves' hyperthyroidism and ophthalmopathy. This clonotype was counted at least ten times. Antigen: not known. This CDR3 contains 15 residues. V was pared by 3 bases and J by 3 bases, with 12 bases between. The germline CDR1 and CDR2 sequences are MDHEN and SYDVKM. Subjects with ophthalmopathy showed a Clinical Activity Score no lower than 3, a NOSPECS grade no lower than 4, and a duration shorter than 3 months. Each diagnosis was grounded in clinical symptoms, serum thyroxine and TRAb, thyroid ultrasound, and orbital computed tomography. General observations from the study: Clonotypes that were expanded in thyroid above 0.001 mostly appeared in blood too.

It was RNA transcripts that yielded the amplified TCR beta CDR3 regions. TCR CDR3 underwent first-round RT-PCR with the HTBI primer set. TCRdb reanalysed the multiplex PCR reads using MiXCR and keeps one entry per CDR3 protein. This table has about half a million distinct CDR3 sequences, approximately 25% appearing once. The TCR was taken from a woman in her 30s with Graves' ophthalmopathy. The sequencing sample was made of blood. The genes are TRBV28 and TRBJ1-5; D perhaps matches TRBD1 (5 bases). CDR3 region: CASSLDGTFNQPQHF. The CDR3 DNA sequence: TGTGCCAGCAGTTTGGACGGGACGTTCAATCAGCCCCAGCATTTT.